Listed below are T cell receptor beta chains from one sample, sequenced in a study of identical twins. A single record per CDR3 protein comes from TCRdb applying MiXCR to the 5' RACE reads. Of 450,000 or so distinct CDR3 sequences listed, 12% to 15% are singletons. These same data were also listed under a study on yellow fever vaccine responses in identical twins.

The sequenced sample was CD4+ T cells sorted from blood. The source is a woman younger than 35 in good health. CDR3s include the opening cysteine and the closing phenylalanine or tryptophan. The D gene is left open where the match is weak. Clone size is stated in some rows and not others, as once, few, many or a class when expanded.

V gene: TRBV15; D gene: TRBD2; J gene: TRBJ2-7; clone size: few; CDR3 DNA: TGTGCCACCAGCGGGACTACTAACTACGAGCAGTACTTC; CDR3 protein: CATSGTTNYEQYF
V gene: TRBV4-3; D gene: .; J gene: TRBJ2-5; clone size: .; CDR3 DNA: TGCGCCAGCAGCCAAGATTCGGGCAGGGTAGAGACCCAGTACTTC; CDR3 protein: CASSQDSGRVETQYF
V gene: TRBV9; D gene: .; J gene: TRBJ2-1; clone size: many; CDR3 DNA: TGTGCCAGCAGCGTAGACCTGCGTACGGCGGGCGGGGACAATGAGCAGTTCTTC; CDR3 protein: CASSVDLRTAGGDNEQFF
V gene: TRBV6-2/TRBV6-3; D gene: .; J gene: TRBJ2-5; clone size: .; CDR3 DNA: TGTGCCAGCAGTTACGGGTCGGGAAGTCCCGAGACCCAGTACTTC; CDR3 protein: CASSYGSGSPETQYF
V gene: TRBV12-3/TRBV12-4; D gene: .; J gene: TRBJ2-3; clone size: few; CDR3 DNA: TGTGCCAGCAGTCCAGGACAGACGACAGATACGCAGTATTTT; CDR3 protein: CASSPGQTTDTQYF
V gene: TRBV6-1; D gene: TRBD2; J gene: TRBJ2-3; clone size: .; CDR3 DNA: TGTGCCAGCAGTAGCGGGGTCCCAGATACGCAGTATTTT; CDR3 protein: CASSSGVPDTQYF
V gene: TRBV5-1; D gene: .; J gene: TRBJ2-1; clone size: few; CDR3 DNA: TGCGCCAGCACCCTGGACTTGAATGAGCAGTTCTTC; CDR3 protein: CASTLDLNEQFF
V gene: TRBV11-1; D gene: TRBD1; J gene: TRBJ2-1; clone size: once; CDR3 DNA: TGTGCCAGCAGGGTGACAGGGGCCGCCTGGAATGAGCAGTTCTTC; CDR3 protein: CASRVTGAAWNEQFF
V gene: TRBV5-1; D gene: TRBD2; J gene: TRBJ2-3; clone size: many; CDR3 DNA: TGCGCCAGCGAGAGAGCGGGGGGGACAGATACGCAGTATTTT; CDR3 protein: CASERAGGTDTQYF
V gene: TRBV7-2; D gene: .; J gene: TRBJ2-1; clone size: few; CDR3 DNA: TGTGCCAGCAGCTCAGGACTCTTACGCAATGAGCAGTTCTTC; CDR3 protein: CASSSGLLRNEQFF
V gene: TRBV4-2; D gene: .; J gene: TRBJ1-3; clone size: .; CDR3 DNA: TGTGCCAGCAGCCAAGCGCGGAAATCAGACACCATATATTTT; CDR3 protein: CASSQARKSDTIYF
V gene: TRBV20-1; D gene: TRBD1; J gene: TRBJ2-4; clone size: .; CDR3 DNA: TGCAGTGCTAGACAAAACATTGGACAGGGACTAGCCAAAAACATTCAGTACTTC; CDR3 protein: CSARQNIGQGLAKNIQYF
V gene: TRBV20-1; D gene: TRBD2; J gene: TRBJ2-5; clone size: .; CDR3 DNA: TGCAGTGCGTCGACTAGCGGAGAAGAGACCCAGTACTTC; CDR3 protein: CSASTSGEETQYF
V gene: TRBV4-3; D gene: .; J gene: TRBJ2-2; clone size: .; CDR3 DNA: TGCGCCAGCAGGGACTACCCAATCCCCGGGGAGCTGTTTTTT; CDR3 protein: CASRDYPIPGELFF
V gene: TRBV5-1; D gene: TRBD1; J gene: TRBJ1-1; clone size: few; CDR3 DNA: TGCGCCAGCAGCTTGGCCCCTTCAGGGGGTCGCGCTGAAGCTTTCTTT; CDR3 protein: CASSLAPSGGRAEAFF
V gene: TRBV12-3/TRBV12-4; D gene: TRBD2; J gene: TRBJ2-3; clone size: .; CDR3 DNA: TGTGCCAGCAGTGAGACTAGCGGGGGGTTTTCAGATACGCAGTATTTT; CDR3 protein: CASSETSGGFSDTQYF
V gene: TRBV7-2; D gene: TRBD1; J gene: TRBJ2-7; clone size: .; CDR3 DNA: TGTGCCAGCAGTTCCGGGACAGGGAGATCCTACGAGCAGTACTTC; CDR3 protein: CASSSGTGRSYEQYF
V gene: TRBV15; D gene: .; J gene: TRBJ2-1; clone size: many; CDR3 DNA: TGTGCCACCAGCGCCATGGACCGGAGCTCCTACAATGAGCAGTTCTTC; CDR3 protein: CATSAMDRSSYNEQFF
V gene: TRBV5-1; D gene: .; J gene: TRBJ2-7; clone size: .; CDR3 DNA: TGCGCCAGCAGCTTCGGCGACCTCCCCTCCTACGAGCAGTACTTC; CDR3 protein: CASSFGDLPSYEQYF
V gene: TRBV6-1; D gene: TRBD2; J gene: TRBJ2-1; clone size: .; CDR3 DNA: TGTGCCAGCAGTCCAGCGGGAGTCTCCTACAATGAGCAGTTCTTC; CDR3 protein: CASSPAGVSYNEQFF
V gene: TRBV6-1; D gene: .; J gene: TRBJ2-3; clone size: .; CDR3 DNA: TGTGCCAGCAGCCCGGCTGCTACCCAAACGCAGTATTTT; CDR3 protein: CASSPAATQTQYF
V gene: TRBV7-2; D gene: .; J gene: TRBJ1-4; clone size: few; CDR3 DNA: TGTGCCAGCAGCCCCAGTCCAGGTAGCAGTGAAAAACTGTTTTTT; CDR3 protein: CASSPSPGSSEKLFF